The 10 T cell receptor beta chains presented below share a single source sample, sequenced in a study of OX40 agonist ivuxolimab in advanced cancers. Data came from immunoSEQ multiplex PCR; TCRdb stores just in-frame clones and leaves some out. Of about 89,000 clones listed, about 88% are singletons. The specimen was CD4+ or CD8+ T cells sorted from blood, collected in a trial of the OX40 agonist ivuxolimab. These receptors came from an adult with an advanced solid tumor such as melanoma, head and neck, liver or kidney cancer.

The genes are TRBV11-3 and TRBJ1-1; no clear D. The CDR3 covers 13 residues. V shed 0 bases and J shed 5 bases, with 7 bases lying between them. Germline loops: CDR1 SGHNT, CDR2 YENEEA. CDR3 residues: CASSLEEATEAFF. The CDR3 DNA sequence: TGTGCCAGCAGCTTAGAGGAGGCAACTGAAGCTTTCTTT.

The genes are TRBV5-1 and TRBJ1-1; D is unclear. The CDR3 spans 13 residues. Trimming pared 0 bases from V and 7 bases from J, leaving 10 bases between. The germline V gene has CDR1 SGHRS and CDR2 YFSETQ. CDR3 nucleotide sequence: TGCGCCAGCAGCTTGGTTGGGGTTGGTGAAGCTTTCTTT. Translation: CASSLVGVGEAFF.

This sequence joins TRBV5-1 and TRBJ2-2; D is perhaps TRBD2 (6 bases). Germline V lookup: CDR1 SGHRS, CDR2 YFSETQ. V lost 0 bases and J lost 4, with 13 bases in between. The CDR3 runs to 16 residues. This CDR3 is CASSLAAGPVTGELFF. DNA for the CDR3: TGCGCCAGCAGCTTGGCCGCGGGGCCGGTCACCGGGGAGCTGTTTTTT.

The rearrangement joins TRBV4-1 to TRBJ2-7; 14 positions agree with TRBD2. This CDR3 has 16 residues. The germline gives CDR1 MGHRA, CDR2 YSYEKL. The J segment lost 5 bases and the V segment lost 1 base, leaving 4 bases of the junction unmatched. The CDR3 sequence: CASSQGLAGGPDEQYF. In DNA form, the CDR3 reads TGCGCCAGCAGCCAAGGACTAGCGGGGGGGCCGGACGAGCAGTACTTC.

The chain is built from TRBV11-2 and TRBJ2-5; 8 bases fit TRBD2. Germline CDR1 and CDR2: SGHAT and FQNNGV. The CDR3 has 15 amino acids. Trimming took 5 bases from V and 5 from J; bases not matched to a gene: 10. The CDR3 spells CASSPDGGGRETQYF. CDR3 DNA: TGTGCCAGCAGCCCTGACGGGGGCGGGAGGGAGACCCAGTACTTC.

The chain couples TRBV11-2 to TRBJ2-7; TRBD1 matches at 7 bases. V shed 5 bases, J shed 1 base, and the junction held 8 bases outside the gene matches. From germline, CDR1 is SGHAT and CDR2 FQNNGV. This CDR3 is 15 amino acids long. In nucleotides, the CDR3 is TGTGCCAGCAGCCCAAATTCGGACAGGTCCTACGAGCAGTACTTC. Translation: CASSPNSDRSYEQYF. The whole variable domain, remainder taken from reference TRBV11-2 and TRBJ2-7, is EAGVAQSPRYKIIEKRQSVAFWCNPISGHATLYWYQQILGQGPKLLIQFQNNGVVDDSQLPKDRFSAERLKGVDSTLKIQPAKLEDSAVYLCASSPNSDRSYEQYFGPGTRLTVT.

The J gene is TRBJ2-1, the V gene TRBV18; the D gene is possibly TRBD2 (7 bases). The CDR3 has 16 residues. V lost 6 bases, J lost 4 bases, and 19 bases lay in between. Germline V gives CDR1 KGHSH, CDR2 LQKENI. As DNA, the CDR3 is TGTGCCAGCTCGGAACGCGGGGGCTCCCCTTACAATGAGCAGTTCTTC. It yields the protein CASSERGGSPYNEQFF.

This clone was found a few times. The chain joins TRBV5-1 to TRBJ2-7; the D is unclear. CDR1 and CDR2 (germline): SGHRS, YFSETQ. V gave up 1 base and J gave up 1 base, with 15 bases separating them. The CDR3 is made up of 16 amino acids. The CDR3 region is CASSLQAEASSYEQYF. The CDR3 region has the DNA TGCGCCAGCAGCTTGCAGGCGGAAGCCTCTTCCTACGAGCAGTACTTC.

The rearrangement joins TRBV18 to TRBJ2-4; D unclear. Germline values: CDR1 KGHSH, CDR2 LQKENI. This CDR3 is built from 16 residues. V lost 3 bases, J lost 0 bases, and 12 bases lay in between. In DNA form, the CDR3 reads TGTGCCAGCTCACCTCTAAACCCGGCAGCCAAAAACATTCAGTACTTC. This sequence encodes CASSPLNPAAKNIQYF.

The chain is built from TRBV18 and TRBJ1-1; 8 bases agree with TRBD1. The CDR3 has 14 residues. Trimming took 6 bases from V and 6 from J; bases not matched to a gene: 9. The germline V gene encodes CDR1 KGHSH and CDR2 LQKENI. The CDR3 nucleotides are TGTGCCAGCTCCCAAAATGACAGGGGCTCTGAAGCTTTCTTT. Its translation is CASSQNDRGSEAFF. Supplemented by reference TRBV18 and TRBJ1-1, the full variable domain reads NAGVMQNPRHLVRRRGQEARLRCSPMKGHSHVYWYRQLPEEGLKFMVYLQKENIIDESGMPKERFSAEFPKEGPSILRIQQVVRGDSAAYFCASSQNDRGSEAFFGQGTRLTVV.